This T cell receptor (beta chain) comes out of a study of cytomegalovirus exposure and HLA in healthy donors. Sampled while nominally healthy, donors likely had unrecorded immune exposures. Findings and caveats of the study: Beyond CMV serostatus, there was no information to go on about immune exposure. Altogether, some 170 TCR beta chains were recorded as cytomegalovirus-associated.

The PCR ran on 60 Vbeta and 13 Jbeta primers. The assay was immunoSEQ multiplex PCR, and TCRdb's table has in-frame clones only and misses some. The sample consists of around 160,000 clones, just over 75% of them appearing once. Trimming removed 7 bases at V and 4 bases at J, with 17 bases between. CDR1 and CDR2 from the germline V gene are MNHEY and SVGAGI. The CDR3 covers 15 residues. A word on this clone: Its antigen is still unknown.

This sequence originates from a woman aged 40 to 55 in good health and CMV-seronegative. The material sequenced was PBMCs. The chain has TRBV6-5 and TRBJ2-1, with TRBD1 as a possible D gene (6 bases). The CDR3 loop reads CASTFSERGYNEQFF. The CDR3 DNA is TGTGCCAGCACCTTTAGCGAGAGGGGGTACAATGAGCAGTTCTTC.